These 11 T cell receptor beta chains were all obtained from the same sample, sequenced in a study of human T cells and chemical hapten exposure. This sample's time point: patch test 1, 2 weeks after DPC sensitization. Treatment noted: therapeutic diphenylcyclopropenone sensitization with weekly scalp DPC. In TCRdb, the RACE reads were re-called with MiXCR into one record per CDR3 protein. The sample lists a few hundred thousand distinct CDR3 sequences, 4% to 5.5% occurring once. This sample comprised whole blood, obtained in connection with sensitization to the hapten diphenylcyclopropenone (DPC). The receptors were sampled from a woman aged 45-59 years with alopecia areata. Some clones in this sample may be carry-over from other donors' samples.

With regard to this clonotype: This sequence may be a read error, since a much larger clone differs from it by one base. The rearrangement uses TRBV12-3 or TRBV12-4 and TRBJ1-2, with 10 bases matching TRBD1. The CDR3 covers 14 residues. V trimming: 8 bases; J trimming: 8 bases; junction bases outside the gene matches: 11. The CDR3 DNA reads as TGTGCCAGCTTTTCCTCGTGGGACAGGGGAGGCTACACCTTC. It is translated as CASFSSWDRGGYTF.

Only a few counts were recorded for this clonotype. J is TRBJ2-3 and V is TRBV14; 9 nucleotides match TRBD2. V gave up 4 bases and J gave up 4 bases; unmatched junction bases: 9. The CDR3 covers 16 residues. The germline V gene encodes CDR1 SGHDN and CDR2 FVKESK. The CDR3, as DNA: TGTGCCAGCAGCCCTCCGGGACTAGCTAGGGCAGATACGCAGTATTTT. This codes for CASSPPGLARADTQYF.

In its sample, this clonotype was seen many times. The chain couples TRBV27 to TRBJ1-2, with TRBD1 identical over 8 bases. Germline V CDR1 and CDR2: MNHEY, SMNVEV (reference sequence). This CDR3 is 14 amino acids long. Trimming at V came to 5 bases and at J to 5 bases, leaving 7 bases not matched to a gene. The CDR3 spells CASSLSGGAYGYTF. CDR3 DNA sequence: TGTGCCAGCAGTCTCTCAGGGGGCGCGTATGGCTACACCTTC.

There are many counts of this clonotype. This sequence joins TRBV7-3 and TRBJ2-3; D is undetermined. This CDR3 is built from 16 residues. Germline V CDR1 and CDR2: SGHTA, FQGTGA. With 0 bases removed from V and 7 bases from J, the gap between germline ends came to 17 bases. Here the CDR3 DNA reads TGTGCCAGCAGCTTAACGACGGCTAGAGGCTTGAATACGCAGTATTTT. Translating gives CASSLTTARGLNTQYF.

This clonotype was seen repeatedly, ten times or more. The chain couples TRBV12-3 or TRBV12-4 to TRBJ2-7; D may be TRBD1 (5 bases). The V end was cut by 5 bases, the J end by 2 bases, with 13 bases between. CDR3 length equals 14 residues. This CDR3 reads CASSPRGFAYEQYF. The CDR3 DNA reads TGTGCCAGCAGTCCTAGGGGATTTGCCTACGAGCAGTACTTC.

The gene calls are TRBV28 and TRBJ2-3; 7 positions agree with TRBD2. V shed 3 bases, J shed 4 bases, and the junction held 13 bases outside the gene matches. Germline CDR1 reads MDHEN; CDR2 reads SYDVKM. This CDR3 has 17 residues. CDR3 protein: CASSFHGRETGPDTQYF. In nucleotides, the CDR3 is TGTGCCAGCAGTTTCCATGGGCGGGAGACGGGCCCAGATACGCAGTATTTT.

Many counts were recorded for this clonotype. The V call is TRBV29-1, the J call TRBJ2-1; 8 nucleotides agree with TRBD2. The germline CDR1 and CDR2 sequences are SQVTM and ANQGSEA. The CDR3 totals 14 residues. V shed 7 bases and J 0 bases; nucleotides not matched to a gene: 5. In nucleotides, the CDR3 is TGCAGCGCCGCCGGGGGGGTCTCCTACAATGAGCAGTTCTTC. It codes for CSAAGGVSYNEQFF.

This clonotype occurred many times. The chain combines TRBV11-2 with TRBJ2-2; TRBD2 agrees at 8 bases. This CDR3 is 16 amino acids long. V lost 2 bases to trimming and J lost 5 bases; unmatched junction nucleotides: 7. Germline assignment: CDR1 SGHAT and CDR2 FQNNGV. The DNA of the CDR3 is TGTGCCAGCAGCTTAATTGCGGGAGGAGGGACCGGGGAGCTGTTTTTT. This gives the protein CASSLIAGGGTGELFF.

Many counts were recorded for this clonotype. The V gene is TRBV12-5, the J gene TRBJ1-1; maybe TRBD1 (5 bases). Germline CDR1 is LGHNT and CDR2 is FRNRAP. Trimming took 7 bases from V and 1 from J, leaving 19 bases between them. This CDR3 comprises 16 residues. The CDR3 region has the DNA TGTGCTAGTGCCACCCCAATGGGACTGACGAACACTGAAGCTTTCTTT. Protein product: CASATPMGLTNTEAFF.

J is TRBJ2-7 and V is TRBV4-2, with D perhaps assigned TRBD1 or TRBD2 (5 bases each). CDR1 is LGHNA and CDR2 is YNFKEQ in the germline V gene. Trimming left V 4 bases short and J 6 bases short, with 16 bases between. The CDR3 totals 14 residues. CDR3 residues: CASSPRDRDGEQYF. Written as DNA, the CDR3 is TGTGCCAGCAGCCCCCGGGACCGGGATGGCGAGCAGTACTTC.

The chain joins TRBV7-9 to TRBJ2-7; unclear D gene. This CDR3 contains 12 residues. Germline CDR1 is SEHNR and CDR2 is FQNEAQ (reference sequence). V lost 5 bases, J lost 4 bases, and 9 bases lay in between. The CDR3 DNA reads TGTGCCAGCAGCCCTCCGACATACGAGCAGTACTTC. It specifies CASSPPTYEQYF.